The 18 T cell receptor beta chains in this list originate from one sample, sequenced in a study of CD8+ T cells in alopecia areata. cDNA serving as the sequencing template came from extracted, reverse transcribed RNA. The protocol was immunoSEQ multiplex PCR, while the TCRdb copy is restricted to in-frame clones and leaves out a portion. The repertoire holds about 260,000 clones, about 62% seen once, with around 0.92% in the top ten. Treatment indicated: oral pan-JAK inhibitor, 5-10 mg twice daily. This sample comprised CD4+ T cells sorted from blood, obtained between weeks 51 and 52, from a patient treated with tofacitinib. These receptors all stem from a human donor with alopecia areata.

This clone has more than one count but fewer than ten. This sequence joins TRBV30 and TRBJ1-5; the D gene is possibly TRBD1 (5 bases). Trimming left V 3 bases short and J 5 bases short, with 11 bases between. The CDR3 is 13 residues long. Germline CDR1 reads GTSNPN; CDR2 reads SVGIG (reference sequence). The CDR3 sequence is CAWRRQGDQPQHF. DNA for the CDR3: TGTGCCTGGAGACGTCAGGGCGATCAGCCCCAGCATTTT.

This rearrangement joins TRBV29-1 to TRBJ2-1; TRBD2 aligns across 10 bases. V shed 6 bases, J shed 6 bases, and the junction held 11 bases outside the gene matches. Germline V gene lookup returns CDR1 SQVTM and CDR2 ANQGSEA. This CDR3 spans 15 amino acids. The CDR3 bases are TGCAGCGTGCTCCGAGCGGGGGGGCCATTCAATGAGCAGTTCTTC. Translating gives CSVLRAGGPFNEQFF.

V usage is TRBV25-1 and J usage is TRBJ1-5; D remains ambiguous. The CDR3 is made up of 11 amino acids. In germline, CDR1 is MGHDK, CDR2 SYGVNS. Deletions cut 7 bases from V and 3 bases from J, with 4 bases between. The CDR3 DNA follows: TGTGCCAGCACCTCCAATCAGCCCCAGCATTTT. This sequence encodes CASTSNQPQHF.

This chain connects TRBV18 to TRBJ2-7; D is unclear. Germline lookup yields CDR1 KGHSH and CDR2 LQKENI. Between the trimmed V and J ends, which lost 0 bases and 5 bases, there was a span of 5 bases. The CDR3 sequence is 12 residues long. The CDR3: CASSPPSDEQYF. CDR3 sequence (DNA): TGTGCCAGCTCACCACCCTCGGACGAGCAGTACTTC. Together with reference TRBV18 and TRBJ2-7, the CDR3 gives the full variable domain: NAGVMQNPRHLVRRRGQEARLRCSPMKGHSHVYWYRQLPEEGLKFMVYLQKENIIDESGMPKERFSAEFPKEGPSILRIQQVVRGDSAAYFCASSPPSDEQYFGPGTRLTVT.

This clone turned up a few times. V gene TRBV29-1 combines with J gene TRBJ2-1; D ambiguous. With 7 bases removed from V and 5 bases from J, the gap between germline ends came to 12 bases. The CDR3 runs to 12 residues. Looked up from germline, CDR1 is SQVTM and CDR2 is ANQGSEA. The CDR3 coding sequence is TGCAGCGCCCTCGCAGGTCACAATGAGCAGTTCTTC. Translated: CSALAGHNEQFF.

The rearrangement links TRBV6-1 to TRBJ2-5; D might be TRBD2 (5 bases). The V end was cut by 5 bases, the J end by 2 bases, with 9 bases between. CDR3 length: 13 amino acids. Germline CDR1 is MNHNS and CDR2 is SASEGT. The CDR3, as DNA: TGTGCCAGCAGTCTCCGGGATCAAGAGACCCAGTACTTC. This sequence encodes CASSLRDQETQYF.

This clone was recorded a few times. V is TRBV30 and J is TRBJ1-5; TRBD1 is a possible D gene (5 bases). The germline V gene encodes CDR1 GTSNPN and CDR2 SVGIG (reference sequence). The V end lost 4 bases, the J end lost 9 bases, and 19 bases lay between the germline ends. This CDR3 is built from 14 residues. The DNA for the CDR3 is TGTGCCTGGACAACGGGGGAGATCGCAGGGCCCCAGCATTTT. This encodes CAWTTGEIAGPQHF.

The genes are TRBV5-1 and TRBJ1-6, with TRBD1 as a possible D gene (5 bases). Germline loops: CDR1 SGHRS, CDR2 YFSETQ. Deletions cut 0 bases from V and 10 bases from J, with 11 bases between. This CDR3 is built from 14 residues. The CDR3 DNA follows: TGCGCCAGCAGCTTGGAAGGGGCTAGGTCACCCCTCCACTTT. This encodes CASSLEGARSPLHF.

J is TRBJ1-1 and V is TRBV2; D not resolved. The CDR3 is made up of 14 amino acids. Germline values: CDR1 SNHLY, CDR2 FYNNEI. The V end lost 2 bases, the J end lost 4 bases, and 11 bases lay between the germline ends. CDR3 sequence reads: CASSEPPVRTEAFF. The CDR3 DNA sequence: TGTGCCAGCAGTGAACCCCCAGTACGCACTGAAGCTTTCTTT.

The chain has TRBV6-1 and TRBJ1-6, with a tentative D call TRBD1 (6 bases). CDR1 is MNHNS and CDR2 is SASEGT in the germline V gene. Between the trimmed V and J ends, which lost 0 bases and 10 bases, there was a span of 10 bases. This CDR3 region has 14 residues. This CDR3 reads CASSEAGGGSPLHF. CDR3 DNA: TGTGCCAGCAGTGAAGCCGGGGGGGGCTCACCCCTCCACTTT.

This chain uses TRBV15 with TRBJ2-1; TRBD1 agrees at 7 bases. CDR1 and CDR2 (germline): LNHNV, YYDKDF (reference sequence). The CDR3 runs 12 residues. V lost 3 bases and J lost 12; bases outside the gene matches: 5. The CDR3 DNA follows: TGTGCCACCAGCAGTAGGGGGCGGCGGCAGTTCTTC. It encodes CATSSRGRRQFF.

In its sample, this clone was seen a few times. The chain combines TRBV11-2 with TRBJ2-4; D call uncertain. The CDR3 covers 17 residues. V was shortened by 7 bases and J by 0 bases, with 19 bases between the two germline ends. Germline V gives CDR1 SGHAT, CDR2 FQNNGV. CDR3 DNA sequence: TGTGCCAGCACAAAACAGCTTGAGTCCAGAGCCAAAAACATTCAGTACTTC. It specifies CASTKQLESRAKNIQYF.

This chain connects TRBV18 to TRBJ2-3; the D call may be TRBD1 or TRBD2 (6 bases each). Germline lookup yields CDR1 KGHSH and CDR2 LQKENI. V lost 1 base and J lost 7, with 12 bases in between. This CDR3 is built from 14 residues. CDR3 sequence reads: CASSPRRGANTQYF. DNA of the CDR3: TGTGCCAGCTCACCACGGAGGGGGGCGAATACGCAGTATTTT.

V usage is TRBV5-1 and J usage is TRBJ1-1, with a tentative D call TRBD1 (5 bases). The CDR3 extends over 14 amino acids. CDR1 is SGHRS and CDR2 is YFSETQ in the germline V gene. The V end was cut by 2 bases, the J end by 2 bases, with 10 bases between. CDR3 coding DNA: TGCGCCAGCAGCTTATCGACAGCAAACACTGAAGCTTTCTTT. It specifies CASSLSTANTEAFF.

The CDR3 sequence: CASSPRASTDTQYF. The CDR3 nucleotides read TGTGCCAGCTCACCCCGCGCTAGCACAGATACGCAGTATTTT. This chain connects TRBV18 to TRBJ2-3; D gene ambiguous. V lost 3 bases and J lost 0, with 7 bases in between. This CDR3 region has 14 residues. From germline, CDR1 is KGHSH and CDR2 LQKENI.

The gene calls are TRBV30 and TRBJ2-7, with TRBD1 matching 10 bases. Germline trimming cut 0 bases from V and 5 bases from J; bases unmatched to any gene: 7. The CDR3 runs 15 residues. CDR1 GTSNPN and CDR2 SVGIG come from the germline V gene (reference sequence). The CDR3 spells CAWSVKGTGVHEQYF. In DNA, the CDR3 is TGTGCCTGGAGTGTAAAGGGGACAGGGGTCCACGAGCAGTACTTC.

The chain uses TRBV30 and TRBJ2-4; 8 positions match TRBD1. V shed 2 bases and J 9 bases; nucleotides not matched to a gene: 6. Germline CDR1 is GTSNPN and CDR2 is SVGIG (reference sequence). The CDR3 runs to 13 residues. This chain's CDR3 is CAWSPGQALIQYF. The CDR3 coding sequence is TGTGCCTGGAGTCCGGGACAGGCGCTCATTCAGTACTTC.

The chain couples TRBV30 to TRBJ1-2; D gene unclear. This CDR3 contains 12 residues. V was cut by 0 bases and J by 4 bases, with 6 bases left in between. In germline, CDR1 is GTSNPN, CDR2 SVGIG (reference sequence). The CDR3 region is CAWSVLSYGYTF. The CDR3 DNA reads as TGTGCCTGGAGTGTCTTAAGCTATGGCTACACCTTC.